This T cell receptor (beta chain) is drawn from a study of blood T cell repertoires in COVID-19. This clone was detected only once. The data were produced by immunoSEQ multiplex PCR, yet TCRdb's version contains in-frame clones alone and is incomplete. Here the sample spans about 110,000 clones, approximately 86% being singletons. The CDR3 covers 15 residues. CDR1 is MNHEY, CDR2 SMNVEV, per germline (reference sequence). V shed 3 bases and J 2 bases; nucleotides not matched to a gene: 5. Source material: peripheral blood. This chain connects TRBV27 to TRBJ2-3; 7 positions match TRBD2. The source is a man in his forties with acute or convalescent COVID-19. In DNA, the CDR3 is TGTGCCAGCAGTTTGGGCGGGGGAGCCACAGATACGCAGTATTTT. This gives the protein CASSLGGGATDTQYF.